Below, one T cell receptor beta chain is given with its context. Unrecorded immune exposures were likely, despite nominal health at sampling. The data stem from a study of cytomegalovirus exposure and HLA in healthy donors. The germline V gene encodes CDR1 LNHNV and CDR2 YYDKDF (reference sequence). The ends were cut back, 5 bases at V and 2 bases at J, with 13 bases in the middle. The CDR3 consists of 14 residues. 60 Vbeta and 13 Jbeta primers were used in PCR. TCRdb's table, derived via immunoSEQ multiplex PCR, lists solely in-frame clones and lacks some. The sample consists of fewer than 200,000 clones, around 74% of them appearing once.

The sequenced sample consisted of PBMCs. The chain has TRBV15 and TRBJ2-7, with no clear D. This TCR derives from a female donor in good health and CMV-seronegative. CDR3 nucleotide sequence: TGTGCCACCAGCGAATGGCCCAATACCTACGAGCAGTACTTC. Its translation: CATSEWPNTYEQYF.